The TCR beta chain described here comes from a study of blood T cell repertoires in COVID-19. Looked up from germline, CDR1 is SGDLS and CDR2 is YYNGEE. The CDR3 has 15 residues. V shed 0 bases and J shed 1 base, with 10 bases lying between them. Sequencing used immunoSEQ multiplex PCR; TCRdb keeps in-frame clones, though not all of them. The sample contains 14,000 or so clones, 73% of which appear only once. This receptor was identified in a man between 65 and 85 years old with acute or convalescent COVID-19. The sequenced material came from peripheral blood. The chain carries TRBV9 and TRBJ2-5; D not certain. The CDR3 loop is CASSVDTRLQETQYF. The CDR3 DNA follows: TGTGCCAGCAGCGTAGATACGAGGCTCCAAGAGACCCAGTACTTC.